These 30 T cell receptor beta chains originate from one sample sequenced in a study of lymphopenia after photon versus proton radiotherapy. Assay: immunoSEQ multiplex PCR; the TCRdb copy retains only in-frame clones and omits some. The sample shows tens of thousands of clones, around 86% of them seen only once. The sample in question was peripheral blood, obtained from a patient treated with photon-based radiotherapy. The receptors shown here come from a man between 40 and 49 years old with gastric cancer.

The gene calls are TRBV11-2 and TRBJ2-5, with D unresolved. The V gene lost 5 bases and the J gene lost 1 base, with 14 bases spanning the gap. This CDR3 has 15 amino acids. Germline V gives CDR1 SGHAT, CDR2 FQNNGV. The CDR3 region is CASSELGVSQETQYF. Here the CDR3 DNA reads TGTGCCAGCAGCGAATTGGGTGTCAGCCAAGAGACCCAGTACTTC.

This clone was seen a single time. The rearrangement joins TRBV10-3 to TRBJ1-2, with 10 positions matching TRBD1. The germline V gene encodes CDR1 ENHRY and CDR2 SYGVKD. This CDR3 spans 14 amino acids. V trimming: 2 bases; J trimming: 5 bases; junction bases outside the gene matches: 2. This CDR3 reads CAISEGQGGYGYTF. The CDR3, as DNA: TGTGCCATCAGTGAGGGACAGGGGGGATATGGCTACACCTTC.

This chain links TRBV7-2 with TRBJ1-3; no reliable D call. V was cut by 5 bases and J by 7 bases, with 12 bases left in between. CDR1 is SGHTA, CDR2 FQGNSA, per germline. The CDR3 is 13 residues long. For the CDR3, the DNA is TGTGCCAGCAGCCAACCGGTTTTGAACACCATATATTTT. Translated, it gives CASSQPVLNTIYF.

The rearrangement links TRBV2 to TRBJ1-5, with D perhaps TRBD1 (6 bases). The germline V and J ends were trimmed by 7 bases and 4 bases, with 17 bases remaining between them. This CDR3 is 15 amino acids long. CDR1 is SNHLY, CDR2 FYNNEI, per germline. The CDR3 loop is CASTPQEQGNQPQHF. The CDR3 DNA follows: TGTGCCAGCACCCCACAGGAACAGGGAAATCAGCCCCAGCATTTT. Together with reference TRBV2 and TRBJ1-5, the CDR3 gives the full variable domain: EPEVTQTPSHQVTQMGQEVILRCVPISNHLYFYWYRQILGQKVEFLVSFYNNEISEKSEIFDDQFSVERPDGSNFTLKIRSTKLEDSAMYFCASTPQEQGNQPQHFGDGTRLSIL.

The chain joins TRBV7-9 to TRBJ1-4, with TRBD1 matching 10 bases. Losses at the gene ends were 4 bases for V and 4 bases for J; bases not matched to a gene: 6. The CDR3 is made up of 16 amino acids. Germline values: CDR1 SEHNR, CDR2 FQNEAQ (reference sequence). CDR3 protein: CASSSSGTGVNEKLFF. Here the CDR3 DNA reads TGTGCCAGCAGCTCCTCCGGGACAGGGGTTAATGAAAAACTGTTTTTT.

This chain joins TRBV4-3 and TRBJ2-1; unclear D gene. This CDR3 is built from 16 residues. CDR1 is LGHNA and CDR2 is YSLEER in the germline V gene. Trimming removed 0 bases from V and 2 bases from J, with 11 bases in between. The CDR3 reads CASSQEDRATYNEQFF. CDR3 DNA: TGCGCCAGCAGCCAAGAGGACCGGGCTACCTACAATGAGCAGTTCTTC.

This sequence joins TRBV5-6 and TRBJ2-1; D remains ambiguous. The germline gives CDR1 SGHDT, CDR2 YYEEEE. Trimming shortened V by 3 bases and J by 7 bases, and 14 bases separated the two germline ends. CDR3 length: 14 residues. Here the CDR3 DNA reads TGTGCCAGCAGCTACCCTCCGAGGAGTAATGAGCAGTTCTTC. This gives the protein CASSYPPRSNEQFF.

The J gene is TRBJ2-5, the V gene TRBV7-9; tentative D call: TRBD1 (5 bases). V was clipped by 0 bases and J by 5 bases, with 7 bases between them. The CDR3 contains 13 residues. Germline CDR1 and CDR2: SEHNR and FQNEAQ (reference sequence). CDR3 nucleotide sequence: TGTGCCAGCAGCTTAGCAGGGGTCGAGACCCAGTACTTC. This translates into CASSLAGVETQYF.

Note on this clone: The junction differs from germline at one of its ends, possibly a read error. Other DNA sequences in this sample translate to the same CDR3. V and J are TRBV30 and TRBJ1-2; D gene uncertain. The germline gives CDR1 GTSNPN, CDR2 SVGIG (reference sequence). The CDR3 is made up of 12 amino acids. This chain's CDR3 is CAWVSGQHGYTF. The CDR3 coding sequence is TGCGCCTGGGTCTCGGGTCAGCATGGCTACACCTTC.

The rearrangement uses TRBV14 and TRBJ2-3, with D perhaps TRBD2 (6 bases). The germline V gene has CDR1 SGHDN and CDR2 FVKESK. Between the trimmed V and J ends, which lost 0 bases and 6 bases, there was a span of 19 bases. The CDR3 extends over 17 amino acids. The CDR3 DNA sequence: TGTGCCAGCAGCCAAGAGGTCGGCCGGGGACTGCTGGATACGCAGTATTTT. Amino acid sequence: CASSQEVGRGLLDTQYF.

The CDR3 spells CASSPVAGGSTDTQYF. CDR3 coding DNA: TGTGCCAGCAGCCCTGTAGCGGGGGGAAGCACAGATACGCAGTATTTT. The chain employs TRBV7-6 and TRBJ2-3, with 10 nucleotides matching TRBD2. The CDR3 is made up of 16 amino acids. The germline V gene encodes CDR1 SGHVS and CDR2 FNYEAQ. The ends lost 5 bases at V and 0 bases at J; junction bases unmatched: 5.

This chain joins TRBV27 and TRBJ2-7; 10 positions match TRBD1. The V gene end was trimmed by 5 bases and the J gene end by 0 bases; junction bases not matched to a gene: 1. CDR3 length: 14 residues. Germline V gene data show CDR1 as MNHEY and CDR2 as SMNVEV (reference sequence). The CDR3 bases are TGTGCCAGCAGTCGGACAGGGGGCTCCTACGAGCAGTACTTC. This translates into CASSRTGGSYEQYF.

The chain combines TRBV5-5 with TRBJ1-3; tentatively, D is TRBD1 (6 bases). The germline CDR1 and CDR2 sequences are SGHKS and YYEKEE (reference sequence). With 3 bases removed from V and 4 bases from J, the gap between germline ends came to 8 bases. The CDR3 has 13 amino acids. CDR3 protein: CASSSGAGNTIYF. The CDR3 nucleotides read TGTGCCAGCAGCTCAGGGGCAGGAAACACCATATATTTT.

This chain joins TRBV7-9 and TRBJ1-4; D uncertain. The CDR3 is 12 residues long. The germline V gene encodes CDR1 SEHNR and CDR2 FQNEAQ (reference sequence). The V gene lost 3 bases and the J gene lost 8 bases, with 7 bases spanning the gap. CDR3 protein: CASSFTAEKLFF. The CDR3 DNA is TGTGCCAGCAGCTTCACGGCCGAAAAACTGTTTTTT.

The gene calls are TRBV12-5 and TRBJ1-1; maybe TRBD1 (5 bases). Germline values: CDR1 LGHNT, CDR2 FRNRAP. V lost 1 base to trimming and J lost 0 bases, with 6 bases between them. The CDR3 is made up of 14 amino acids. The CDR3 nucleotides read TGTGCTAGTGGTTTGGGAGGGGTGAACACTGAAGCTTTCTTT. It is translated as CASGLGGVNTEAFF.

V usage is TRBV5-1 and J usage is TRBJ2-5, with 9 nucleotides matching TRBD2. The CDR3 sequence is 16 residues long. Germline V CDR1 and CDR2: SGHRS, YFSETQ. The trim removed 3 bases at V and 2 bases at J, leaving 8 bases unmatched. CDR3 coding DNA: TGCGCCAGCAGCTCCGGGGTAGCGGGGGTACAAGAGACCCAGTACTTC. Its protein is CASSSGVAGVQETQYF.

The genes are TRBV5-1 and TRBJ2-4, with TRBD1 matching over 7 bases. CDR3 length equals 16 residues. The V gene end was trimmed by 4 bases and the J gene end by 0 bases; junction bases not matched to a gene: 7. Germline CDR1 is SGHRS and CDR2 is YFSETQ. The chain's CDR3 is CASSRDSDLAKNIQYF. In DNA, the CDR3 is TGCGCCAGCAGCCGGGACAGCGATCTAGCCAAAAACATTCAGTACTTC.

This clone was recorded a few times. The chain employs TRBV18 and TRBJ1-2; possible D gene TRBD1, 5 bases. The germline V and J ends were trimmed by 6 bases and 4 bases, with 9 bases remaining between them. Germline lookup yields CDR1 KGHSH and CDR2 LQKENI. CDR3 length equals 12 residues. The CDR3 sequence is CASSDSGYGYTF. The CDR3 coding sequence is TGTGCCAGCTCCGACAGTGGCTATGGCTACACCTTC.

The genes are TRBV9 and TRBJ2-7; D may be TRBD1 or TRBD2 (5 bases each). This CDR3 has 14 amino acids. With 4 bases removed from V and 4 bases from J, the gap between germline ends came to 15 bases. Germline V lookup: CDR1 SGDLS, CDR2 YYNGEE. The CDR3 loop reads CASSLGAGFYEQYF. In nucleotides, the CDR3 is TGTGCCAGCAGCCTGGGAGCAGGGTTTTACGAGCAGTACTTC.

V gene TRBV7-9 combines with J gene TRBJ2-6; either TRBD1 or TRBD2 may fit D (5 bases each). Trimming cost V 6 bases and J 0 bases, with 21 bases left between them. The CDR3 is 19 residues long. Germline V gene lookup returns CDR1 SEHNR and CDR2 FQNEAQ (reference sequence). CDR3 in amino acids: CASSPPEGRIVSGANVLTF. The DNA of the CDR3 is TGTGCCAGCAGTCCTCCCGAGGGACGGATCGTCTCTGGGGCCAACGTCCTGACTTTC.

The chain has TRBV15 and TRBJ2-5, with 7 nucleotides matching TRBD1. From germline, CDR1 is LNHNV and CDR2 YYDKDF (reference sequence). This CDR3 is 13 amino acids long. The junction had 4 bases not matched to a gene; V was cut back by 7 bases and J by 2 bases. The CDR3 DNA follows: TGTGCCACCACCCCGGGACAGCAAGAGACCCAGTACTTC. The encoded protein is CATTPGQQETQYF.

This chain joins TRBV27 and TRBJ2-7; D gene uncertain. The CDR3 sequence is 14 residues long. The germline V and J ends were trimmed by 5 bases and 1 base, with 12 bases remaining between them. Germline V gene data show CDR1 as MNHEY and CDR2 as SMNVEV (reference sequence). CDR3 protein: CASSPWTESYEQYF. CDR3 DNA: TGTGCCAGCAGTCCGTGGACGGAGTCCTACGAGCAGTACTTC.

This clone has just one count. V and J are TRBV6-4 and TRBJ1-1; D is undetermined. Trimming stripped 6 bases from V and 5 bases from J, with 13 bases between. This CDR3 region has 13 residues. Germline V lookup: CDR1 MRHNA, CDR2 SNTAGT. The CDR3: CASRRLLRTEAFF. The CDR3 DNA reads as TGTGCCAGCAGACGGCTTCTTAGGACTGAAGCTTTCTTT.

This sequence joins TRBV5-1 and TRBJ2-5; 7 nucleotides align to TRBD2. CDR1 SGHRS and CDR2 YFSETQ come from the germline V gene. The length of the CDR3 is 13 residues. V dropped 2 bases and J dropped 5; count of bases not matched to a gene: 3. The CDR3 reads CASSLGLGETQYF. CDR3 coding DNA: TGCGCCAGCAGCTTAGGACTAGGGGAGACCCAGTACTTC.

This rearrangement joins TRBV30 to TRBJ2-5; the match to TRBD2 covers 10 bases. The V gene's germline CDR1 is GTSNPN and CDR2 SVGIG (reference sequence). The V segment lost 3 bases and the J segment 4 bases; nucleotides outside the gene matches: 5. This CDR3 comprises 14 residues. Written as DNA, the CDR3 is TGTGCCTGGAGAGGTAGCGGGGGGAGAGAGACCCAGTACTTC. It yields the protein CAWRGSGGRETQYF.

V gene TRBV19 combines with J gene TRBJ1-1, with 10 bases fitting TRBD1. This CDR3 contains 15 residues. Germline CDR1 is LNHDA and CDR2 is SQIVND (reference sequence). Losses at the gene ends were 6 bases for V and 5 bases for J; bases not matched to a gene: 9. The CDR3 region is CASSRTGGWGTEAFF. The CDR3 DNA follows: TGTGCCAGTAGCCGGACAGGGGGTTGGGGGACTGAAGCTTTCTTT.

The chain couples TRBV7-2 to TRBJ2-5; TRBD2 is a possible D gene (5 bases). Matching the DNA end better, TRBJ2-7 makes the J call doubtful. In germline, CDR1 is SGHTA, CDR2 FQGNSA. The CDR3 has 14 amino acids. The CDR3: CASSFSGIVYEQYF. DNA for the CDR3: TGTGCCAGCAGCTTTTCCGGGATCGTCTACGAGCAGTACTTC.

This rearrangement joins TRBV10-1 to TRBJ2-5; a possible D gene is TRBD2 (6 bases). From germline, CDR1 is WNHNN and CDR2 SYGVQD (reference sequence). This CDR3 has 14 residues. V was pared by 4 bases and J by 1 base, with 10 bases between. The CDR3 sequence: CASSGGVFQETQYF. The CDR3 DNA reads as TGCGCCAGCAGTGGGGGGGTTTTCCAAGAGACCCAGTACTTC.

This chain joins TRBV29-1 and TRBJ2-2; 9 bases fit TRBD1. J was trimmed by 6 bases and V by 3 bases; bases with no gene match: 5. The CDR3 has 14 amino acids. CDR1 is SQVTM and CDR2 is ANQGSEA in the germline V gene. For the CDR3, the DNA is TGCAGCGTTGAGGGACAGGGTTCACCCGGGGAGCTGTTTTTT. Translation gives CSVEGQGSPGELFF.

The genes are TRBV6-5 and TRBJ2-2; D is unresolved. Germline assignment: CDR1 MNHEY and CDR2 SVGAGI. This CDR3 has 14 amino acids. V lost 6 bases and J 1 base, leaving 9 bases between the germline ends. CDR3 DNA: TGTGCCAGCAGCCCCCGCCTGAACACCGGGGAGCTGTTTTTT. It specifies CASSPRLNTGELFF.